Below, 27 T cell receptor beta chains from the same sample are listed, as sequenced in a study of STAT5B mutations in CD4+ large granular lymphocyte leukemia. Using immunoSEQ multiplex PCR, the repertoire was profiled, and TCRdb retains in-frame clones only, with some absent. The table has approximately 35,000 clones, more than 65% seen once. Input material: CD4+ T cells from blood buffy coats. The receptors stem from a human donor in good health.

This chain joins TRBV5-1 and TRBJ2-5, with D possibly being TRBD2 (5 bases). This CDR3 contains 15 residues. Looked up from germline, CDR1 is SGHRS and CDR2 is YFSETQ. Between the trimmed V and J ends, which lost 0 bases and 4 bases, there was a span of 13 bases. Here the CDR3 DNA reads TGCGCCAGCAGCTTGGGTGGTATGGCGGGAGAGACCCAGTACTTC. As protein: CASSLGGMAGETQYF.

This clone was seen only a few times. This chain joins TRBV7-8 and TRBJ1-2; D is unclear. In germline, CDR1 is SGHVS, CDR2 FQNEAQ. The CDR3 extends over 11 amino acids. Trimming took off 4 bases at V and 8 bases at J, with 8 bases between the two ends. The CDR3 DNA follows: TGTGCCAGCAGCTCTGGGTGGGGCTACACCTTC. Residues: CASSSGWGYTF.

J is TRBJ1-1 and V is TRBV25-1; 8 nucleotides match TRBD1. The ends lost 7 bases at V and 3 bases at J; junction bases unmatched: 10. From germline, CDR1 is MGHDK and CDR2 SYGVNS. CDR3 size: 15 residues. The CDR3 DNA is TGTGCCAGCACCCCGGGACAGGCCATCCACACTGAAGCTTTCTTT. It encodes CASTPGQAIHTEAFF. The whole variable domain, remainder taken from reference TRBV25-1 and TRBJ1-1, is EADIYQTPRYLVIGTGKKITLECSQTMGHDKMYWYQQDPGMELHLIHYSYGVNSTEKGDLSSESTVSRIRTEHFPLTLESARPSHTSQYLCASTPGQAIHTEAFFGQGTRLTVV.

The CDR3 nucleotides are TGCGCCAGCAGCTTGGAAGGTCCGGACTCCTCACGAGGTGAAAAACTGTTTTTT. Translating it yields CASSLEGPDSSRGEKLFF. The V and J genes are TRBV5-1 and TRBJ1-4, with D unclear. V lost 0 bases and J lost 7, with 22 bases in between. Germline CDR1 reads SGHRS; CDR2 reads YFSETQ. This CDR3 contains 18 residues.

The chain is built from TRBV7-9 and TRBJ1-2, with D possibly matching TRBD1 (6 bases). The CDR3 contains 14 residues. CDR1 is SEHNR, CDR2 FQNEAQ, per germline (reference sequence). V was cut by 5 bases and J by 4 bases, with 14 bases left in between. The CDR3 coding sequence is TGTGCCAGCAGCCTAGGACAGAACAGCTATGGCTACACCTTC. This codes for CASSLGQNSYGYTF.

The chain carries TRBV13 and TRBJ1-6, with a weak D call TRBD1 (5 bases). V gave up 4 bases and J gave up 10 bases, with 11 bases separating them. The germline V gene has CDR1 PRHDT and CDR2 FYEKMQ (reference sequence). The CDR3 loop spans 13 amino acids. CDR3 loop: CASSYTGGSPLHF. CDR3 nucleotides: TGTGCCAGCAGCTATACAGGCGGCTCACCCCTCCACTTT.

The gene calls are TRBV29-1 and TRBJ1-2; D is ambiguous. The CDR3 totals 14 residues. Germline V gene data show CDR1 as SQVTM and CDR2 as ANQGSEA. Between the trimmed V and J ends, which lost 5 bases and 4 bases, there was a span of 17 bases. This CDR3 is CSVPEDAGSYGYTF. DNA of the CDR3: TGCAGCGTTCCCGAAGATGCAGGTAGCTATGGCTACACCTTC. Full variable domain (outside the CDR3, taken from reference TRBV29-1 and TRBJ1-2): SAVISQKPSRDICQRGTSLTIQCQVDSQVTMMFWYRQQPGQSLTLIATANQGSEATYESGFVIDKFPISRPNLTFSTLTVSNMSPEDSSIYLCSVPEDAGSYGYTFGSGTRLTVV.

The V and J genes are TRBV21-1 and TRBJ2-4. TRBV21-1 is a pseudogene locus. The CDR3 is 15 amino acids. For the CDR3, the DNA is TGTGCCAGCATCCGGGACGTTTTAGCCAAAAACATTCAGTACTTC. It specifies CASIRDVLAKNIQYF.

The rearrangement uses TRBV15 and TRBJ2-6; D unclear. The CDR3 is 13 amino acids. The germline V gene encodes CDR1 LNHNV and CDR2 YYDKDF (reference sequence). Trimming removed 6 bases at V and 4 bases at J, with 7 bases between. The CDR3 nucleotides are TGTGCCACCAGGTACCCCGGGGCCAACGTCCTGACTTTC. Amino acids: CATRYPGANVLTF. Using reference TRBV15 and TRBJ2-6 for the parts outside the CDR3, the full variable domain is DAMVIQNPRYQVTQFGKPVTLSCSQTLNHNVMYWYQQKSSQAPKLLFHYYDKDFNNEADTPDNFQSRRPNTSFCFLDIRSPGLGDTAMYLCATRYPGANVLTFGAGSRLTVL.

The V gene is TRBV18, the J gene TRBJ2-4; D may be TRBD2 (6 bases). The V end was cut by 3 bases, the J end by 8 bases, with 14 bases between. Germline CDR1 KGHSH, CDR2 LQKENI. CDR3 length: 14 residues. The CDR3 DNA reads TGTGCCAGCTCACCGAACCCCGGGGAGGACATTCAGTACTTC. Residues: CASSPNPGEDIQYF.

This chain joins TRBV10-1 and TRBJ2-1; no definite D call. The V and J ends lost 3 bases and 14 bases respectively, with 11 bases between them. The CDR3 loop spans 11 amino acids. Germline V gene sequence: CDR1 WNHNN, CDR2 SYGVQD (reference sequence). This CDR3 is CASSEWGGEFF. CDR3 in DNA: TGCGCCAGCAGTGAATGGGGTGGAGAGTTCTTC.

The rearrangement links TRBV4-1 to TRBJ2-2, with D maybe TRBD2 (6 bases). Trimming removed 6 bases from V and 0 bases from J, with 20 bases in between. The CDR3 totals 18 residues. Germline values: CDR1 MGHRA, CDR2 YSYEKL. CDR3 in DNA: TGCGCCAGCAGGCATAAATCCTTAGCGGACACGAACACCGGGGAGCTGTTTTTT. It encodes CASRHKSLADTNTGELFF.

V is TRBV7-2 and J is TRBJ2-5, with 11 nucleotides matching TRBD1. Trimming removed 3 bases from V and 6 bases from J; junction bases left unmatched: 3. CDR3 size: 14 residues. Germline V lookup: CDR1 SGHTA, CDR2 FQGNSA. The CDR3 DNA reads TGTGCCAGCAGCTTGGGGGACAGGGGGAAGACCCAGTACTTC. Translated, it gives CASSLGDRGKTQYF.

The chain employs TRBV6-1 and TRBJ2-3; D not resolved. CDR3 length equals 15 residues. CDR1 is MNHNS, CDR2 SASEGT, per germline. With 7 bases removed from V and 0 bases from J, the gap between germline ends came to 14 bases. The CDR3 DNA is TGTGCCAGCACCCCCTGGGTATCTAGCACAGATACGCAGTATTTT. It yields the protein CASTPWVSSTDTQYF.

This rearrangement joins TRBV2 to TRBJ2-5; 7 nucleotides align to TRBD1. The trim removed 2 bases at V and 5 bases at J, leaving 8 bases unmatched. Germline V CDR1 and CDR2: SNHLY, FYNNEI. The CDR3 spans 15 residues. The CDR3 spells CASSEQGGPSETQYF. The DNA for the CDR3 is TGTGCCAGCAGTGAACAAGGGGGCCCGAGCGAGACCCAGTACTTC.

The chain uses TRBV7-2 and TRBJ2-7; no clear D gene. CDR3 length equals 14 residues. CDR1 is SGHTA, CDR2 FQGNSA, per germline. V lost 1 base and J lost 2, with 9 bases in between. CDR3 protein: CASSLELGPYEQYF. DNA of the CDR3: TGTGCCAGCAGCTTAGAGTTAGGCCCCTACGAGCAGTACTTC.

In its sample, this clone is medium-sized (0.01 to 0.1%). This chain joins TRBV6-1 and TRBJ1-2; unclear D gene. Per the germline V gene, CDR1 is MNHNS and CDR2 is SASEGT. There are 12 residues in the CDR3. With 3 bases removed from V and 4 bases from J, the gap between germline ends came to 6 bases. CDR3 protein: CASSDGTYGYTF. CDR3 DNA sequence: TGTGCCAGCAGTGATGGCACCTATGGCTACACCTTC.

This clone has a single count. The chain uses TRBV29-1 and TRBJ2-1, with D unclear. The V gene lost 1 base and the J gene lost 3 bases, with 7 bases spanning the gap. CDR3 length: 13 residues. Per the germline V gene, CDR1 is SQVTM and CDR2 is ANQGSEA. CDR3 loop: CSVEGTIYNEQFF. CDR3 bases: TGCAGCGTTGAAGGTACCATCTACAATGAGCAGTTCTTC.

This clone was detected only a few times. This chain links TRBV6-6 with TRBJ2-7, with TRBD1 as a possible D gene (6 bases). Germline assignment: CDR1 MNHNY and CDR2 SVGAGI (reference sequence). The ends were cut back, 2 bases at V and 4 bases at J, with 12 bases in the middle. This CDR3 spans 14 amino acids. The CDR3 DNA reads TGTGCCAGCAGTTACCGCAGGGGTGCGTACGAGCAGTACTTC. Translation gives CASSYRRGAYEQYF.

The chain is built from TRBV10-3 and TRBJ1-1, with D possibly matching TRBD1 (6 bases). The CDR3 runs to 16 residues. Trimming took 4 bases from V and 1 from J, leaving 16 bases between them. Germline-derived CDR1 and CDR2 are ENHRY and SYGVKD. Here the CDR3 DNA reads TGTGCCATCAGTGTAAGTTTAGGGACACCGAACACTGAAGCTTTCTTT. Translated, it gives CAISVSLGTPNTEAFF.

The genes are TRBV4-3 and TRBJ1-2; TRBD1 aligns across 9 bases. The ends lost 1 base at V and 8 bases at J; junction bases unmatched: 11. The CDR3 is 16 amino acids. CDR1 LGHNA and CDR2 YSLEER come from the germline V gene. The CDR3 region has the DNA TGCGCCAGCAGCCAAGTAGCCGGGACAGGGTTTAGGGGCTACACCTTC. The encoded protein is CASSQVAGTGFRGYTF.

This sequence joins TRBV7-8 and TRBJ2-5, with 12 nucleotides matching TRBD2. The CDR3 length is 15 residues. Germline V gene lookup returns CDR1 SGHVS and CDR2 FQNEAQ. After removal of 4 bases from V and 4 bases from J, the junction contained 4 bases not matched to a gene. Here the CDR3 DNA reads TGTGCCAGCAGCTACACTAGCGGGAGGATAGAGACCCAGTACTTC. This translates into CASSYTSGRIETQYF.

This sequence joins TRBV7-2 and TRBJ2-2; unclear D gene. The V end lost 0 bases, the J end lost 5 bases, and 4 bases lay between the germline ends. The CDR3 consists of 13 residues. Germline V gene lookup returns CDR1 SGHTA and CDR2 FQGNSA. The CDR3 DNA follows: TGTGCCAGCAGCTTAGCTTCGACCGGGGAGCTGTTTTTT. It encodes CASSLASTGELFF.

The chain recombines TRBV15 with TRBJ2-1, with D tentatively TRBD2 (6 bases). This CDR3 comprises 15 residues. Germline-derived CDR1 and CDR2 are LNHNV and YYDKDF (reference sequence). The V end lost 0 bases, the J end lost 4 bases, and 10 bases lay between the germline ends. The CDR3 sequence: CATSRELAEYNEQFF. DNA for the CDR3: TGTGCCACCAGCAGAGAACTAGCCGAGTACAATGAGCAGTTCTTC. The whole variable domain, remainder taken from reference TRBV15 and TRBJ2-1, is DAMVIQNPRYQVTQFGKPVTLSCSQTLNHNVMYWYQQKSSQAPKLLFHYYDKDFNNEADTPDNFQSRRPNTSFCFLDIRSPGLGDTAMYLCATSRELAEYNEQFFGPGTRLTVL.

The rearrangement links TRBV5-4 to TRBJ1-1; no clear D gene. This CDR3 region has 13 residues. Germline V CDR1 and CDR2: SGHNT, YYREEE (reference sequence). V was shortened by 4 bases and J by 4 bases, with 11 bases between the two germline ends. Here the CDR3 reads CASSRERGTEAFF. The CDR3 DNA reads TGTGCCAGCAGCAGGGAGCGGGGCACTGAAGCTTTCTTT.

A few counts support this clone. The rearrangement links TRBV6-1 to TRBJ1-2, with 8 nucleotides matching TRBD1. Losses at the gene ends were 10 bases for V and 6 bases for J; bases not matched to a gene: 4. This CDR3 has 11 amino acids. The germline CDR1 and CDR2 sequences are MNHNS and SASEGT. CDR3 nucleotide sequence: TGTGCCACCGCGGACAGGGATGGCTACACCTTC. Translating it yields CATADRDGYTF.

This sequence joins TRBV5-1 and TRBJ2-1, with D perhaps matching TRBD2 (5 bases). The V end lost 4 bases, the J end lost 10 bases, and 18 bases lay between the germline ends. CDR3 size: 14 residues. Germline assignment: CDR1 SGHRS and CDR2 YFSETQ. CDR3 amino acids: CASSRTPGGPEQFF. CDR3 DNA: TGCGCCAGCAGCAGAACTCCCGGAGGACCGGAGCAGTTCTTC. Variable domain in full (rest from reference TRBV5-1 and TRBJ2-1): KAGVTQTPRYLIKTRGQQVTLSCSPISGHRSVSWYQQTPGQGLQFLFEYFSETQRNKGNFPGRFSGRQFSNSRSEMNVSTLELGDSALYLCASSRTPGGPEQFFGPGTRLTVL.